The present entry profiles one TCR beta chain with its context. Its cognate antigen is unknown. The PCR employed 60 Vbeta primers together with 13 Jbeta primers. Sequenced by immunoSEQ multiplex PCR; TCRdb stores in-frame clones only, minus some. The listing contains approximately 120,000 clones. This specimen belongs to a study of cytomegalovirus exposure and HLA in healthy donors. Whole-study context: The Caucasian-associated ancestry cluster held 65% to 90% of over 350 genotyped donors. Study-wide points: The productive fraction for most TCR beta V segments was about 90% or about 30% in an earlier analysis.

Trimming pared 3 bases from V and 3 bases from J, leaving 5 bases between. In germline, CDR1 is KGHSH, CDR2 LQKENI. This CDR3 spans 12 amino acids. The TCR originated in a man between 35 and 55 years old in good health and CMV-seronegative. The gene calls are TRBV18 and TRBJ2-5, with unresolved D. The specimen sequenced was PBMCs. The CDR3 is CASSPREETQYF. The CDR3 DNA sequence: TGTGCCAGCTCACCCCGGGAAGAGACCCAGTACTTC.